This passage covers 14 T cell receptor beta chains from one sample sequenced in a study of cytomegalovirus exposure and HLA in healthy donors. Primers included in the PCR were 60 Vbeta and 13 Jbeta primers. Produced via immunoSEQ multiplex PCR; TCRdb's table is partial and in-frame only. The repertoire consists of around 85,000 clones, with 80% occurring once and the leading ten covering approximately 7.5%. Sequenced: PBMCs. All receptors derive from a man aged 25 to 40 in good health and CMV-seronegative.

CDR3 bases: TGTGCCAGCGGGCCCTACACCGGGGAGCTGTTTTTT. It yields the protein CASGPYTGELFF. This rearrangement joins TRBV30 to TRBJ2-2; the D gene is possibly TRBD2 (6 bases). The V and J ends lost 8 bases and 3 bases respectively, with 10 bases between them. Looked up from germline, CDR1 is GTSNPN and CDR2 is SVGIG (reference sequence). The CDR3 loop spans 12 amino acids. Together with reference TRBV30 and TRBJ2-2, the CDR3 gives the full variable domain: SQTIHQWPATLVQPVGSPLSLECTVEGTSNPNLYWYRQAAGRGLQLLFYSVGIGQISSEVPQNLSASRPQDRQFILSSKKLLLSDSGFYLCASGPYTGELFFGEGSRLTVL.

The rearrangement uses TRBV6-5 and TRBJ2-7, with 7 bases lining up with TRBD1. After removal of 6 bases from V and 2 bases from J, the junction contained 10 bases not matched to a gene. This CDR3 region has 15 residues. CDR1 is MNHEY, CDR2 SVGAGI, per germline. CDR3 coding DNA: TGTGCCAGCAGATCCTCCGGGACAGCTCCCTACGAGCAGTACTTC. This codes for CASRSSGTAPYEQYF.

V is TRBV5-3 and J is TRBJ2-7; 15 bases fit TRBD2. TRBV5-3 belongs to the ORF category, with a function that is uncertain. This CDR3 is 15 amino acids long. After removal of 5 bases from V and 7 bases from J, the junction contained 7 bases not matched to a gene. This CDR3 reads CARSSAGTSGREQYF. In nucleotides, the CDR3 is TGTGCCAGAAGTTCCGCCGGGACTAGCGGGAGGGAGCAGTACTTC.

This clone has only a few counts. This sequence joins TRBV11-2 and TRBJ2-4, with D uncertain. V was shortened by 1 base and J by 0 bases, with 7 bases between the two germline ends. The CDR3 runs 15 residues. The germline V gene encodes CDR1 SGHAT and CDR2 FQNNGV. DNA for the CDR3: TGTGCCAGCAGCTTAGCCGGTCTAGCCAAAAACATTCAGTACTTC. It codes for CASSLAGLAKNIQYF. The complete variable domain, with remaining parts taken from reference TRBV11-2 and TRBJ2-4, reads EAGVAQSPRYKIIEKRQSVAFWCNPISGHATLYWYQQILGQGPKLLIQFQNNGVVDDSQLPKDRFSAERLKGVDSTLKIQPAKLEDSAVYLCASSLAGLAKNIQYFGAGTRLSVL.

The chain uses TRBV5-8 and TRBJ1-1; possible D gene TRBD1, 6 bases. The length of the CDR3 is 16 residues. Trimming stripped 4 bases from V and 3 bases from J, with 19 bases between. CDR1 is SGHTS, CDR2 YDEGEE, per germline. The CDR3 nucleotides read TGTGCCAGCAGCACAACCGTCAGGGGTATGGACACTGAAGCTTTCTTT. Translating gives CASSTTVRGMDTEAFF.

The gene calls are TRBV5-1 and TRBJ2-1; D is perhaps TRBD2 (6 bases). The CDR3 length is 14 residues. Trimming pared 4 bases from V and 3 bases from J, leaving 11 bases between. CDR1 is SGHRS and CDR2 is YFSETQ in the germline V gene. DNA for the CDR3: TGCGCCAGCAGCCTAGCGAGCCTCTACAATGAGCAGTTCTTC. Its translation is CASSLASLYNEQFF.

The rearrangement links TRBV25-1 to TRBJ2-7; 8 bases match TRBD1. The CDR3 runs to 16 residues. The germline gives CDR1 MGHDK, CDR2 SYGVNS. V dropped 2 bases and J dropped 3; count of bases not matched to a gene: 9. In DNA, the CDR3 is TGTGCCAGCAGTGAAAAAAGAAACGGACAGGGCTACGAGCAGTACTTC. Amino acids: CASSEKRNGQGYEQYF.

This clone is a singleton in its sample. The V gene is TRBV5-4, the J gene TRBJ2-7, with D possibly matching TRBD2 (6 bases). V lost 1 base, J lost 0 bases, and 8 bases lay in between. The germline V gene has CDR1 SGHNT and CDR2 YYREEE (reference sequence). The CDR3 consists of 14 residues. CDR3 protein: CASSLLGGSYEQYF. In nucleotides, the CDR3 is TGTGCCAGCAGCTTGTTGGGGGGCTCCTACGAGCAGTACTTC.

This rearrangement joins TRBV9 to TRBJ2-2, with D perhaps matching TRBD1 (8 bases). The V and J ends lost 0 bases and 6 bases respectively, with 15 bases between them. Germline V gene sequence: CDR1 SGDLS, CDR2 YYNGEE. The CDR3 spans 16 residues. The CDR3 sequence is CASSVDRTGRAGELFF. The CDR3 region has the DNA TGTGCCAGCAGCGTAGATAGGACAGGGAGGGCCGGGGAGCTGTTTTTT. The variable domain in full, completed from reference TRBV9 and TRBJ2-2, reads DSGVTQTPKHLITATGQRVTLRCSPRSGDLSVYWYQQSLDQGLQFLIQYYNGEERAKGNILERFSAQQFPDLHSELNLSSLELGDSALYFCASSVDRTGRAGELFFGEGSRLTVL.

This sequence joins TRBV19 and TRBJ1-4; D is unresolved. The CDR3 totals 16 residues. V shed 5 bases and J shed 0 bases, with 13 bases lying between them. Germline CDR1 reads LNHDA; CDR2 reads SQIVND (reference sequence). The CDR3 sequence: CASSPGEIATNEKLFF. DNA of the CDR3: TGTGCCAGTAGTCCCGGGGAGATTGCAACTAATGAAAAACTGTTTTTT.

The V and J genes are TRBV2 and TRBJ2-4; tentatively, D is TRBD2 (5 bases). The CDR3 covers 17 residues. The germline V gene encodes CDR1 SNHLY and CDR2 FYNNEI. V lost 6 bases and J 4 bases, leaving 22 bases between the germline ends. This CDR3 is CASRSGWVDRRKNIQYF. In DNA, the CDR3 is TGTGCCAGCAGGAGCGGATGGGTGGACCGTCGGAAAAACATTCAGTACTTC.

The chain carries TRBV25-1 and TRBJ1-1; TRBD1 aligns across 7 bases. The CDR3 loop spans 18 amino acids. Germline CDR1 reads MGHDK; CDR2 reads SYGVNS. Trimming removed 1 base from V and 1 base from J; junction bases left unmatched: 12. For the CDR3, the DNA is TGTGCCAGCAGTGAATCTTTGGGGGGACAGATCGGGAACACTGAAGCTTTCTTT. The encoded protein is CASSESLGGQIGNTEAFF.

The chain has TRBV29-1 and TRBJ2-7; 9 nucleotides match TRBD1. V shed 3 bases, J shed 3 bases, and the junction held 6 bases outside the gene matches. The CDR3 is 14 residues long. The V gene's germline CDR1 is SQVTM and CDR2 ANQGSEA. CDR3: CSVDGTGIGYEQYF. The CDR3 coding sequence is TGCAGCGTTGATGGGACAGGGATAGGCTACGAGCAGTACTTC.

CDR3 residues: CASSQPGQLTYEQYF. The CDR3 nucleotides read TGTGCCAGCAGCCAACCGGGACAGCTTACCTACGAGCAGTACTTC. The chain carries TRBV7-3 and TRBJ2-7; 7 nucleotides line up with TRBD1. Losses at the gene ends were 5 bases for V and 2 bases for J; bases not matched to a gene: 9. Germline CDR1 reads SGHTA; CDR2 reads FQGTGA. The CDR3 contains 15 residues.